A selection of T cell receptor beta chains follows, all from one sample in a study of beta chain features in type 1 diabetes. Some clones are missing from TCRdb's copy, which holds only in-frame ones; the method was immunoSEQ multiplex PCR. This sample has around 280,000 clones, with over 12% found just once. Sequencing used naive CD4+ T cells from blood. These receptors were collected from a man younger than 30 with type 1 diabetes. CDR3s leave out the opening cysteine and the closing phenylalanine or tryptophan. D genes are given only for firm matches.

TRBD1 TRBJ1-2 TRBV6-5 ASSQQGARGYT
TRBD1 TRBJ2-5 TRBV27 ASSQSGTGVTQY
- TRBJ2-1 TRBV30 AWRGGYNEQF
TRBD2 TRBJ2-1 TRBV2 ASKGTTPGEQF
- TRBJ1-2 TRBV29-1 SVERGSGGYT
- TRBJ2-7 TRBV18 ASSPSAGRKYEQY
- TRBJ1-5 TRBV30 AWSGDSNQPQH
- TRBJ2-7 TRBV9 ASSVGQAASYEQY
- TRBJ1-2 TRBV18 ASSPPGVGYT
TRBD1 TRBJ1-2 TRBV5-1 ASSLASTQYRGSNYGYT
- TRBJ2-1 TRBV7-6 ASSSTESSYNEQF
TRBD2 TRBJ2-1 TRBV5-1 ASSLYSGGSSYNEQF
TRBD1 TRBJ1-5 TRBV10-3 AISDFLGQGRNQPQH
TRBD2 TRBJ2-7 TRBV28 ASSPGLVVYEQY
- TRBJ2-1 TRBV27 ASSPHYNEQF
- TRBJ1-2 TRBV7-2 ASSPNARDGYT
TRBD2 TRBJ2-5 TRBV7-2 ASSSRSGNGWETQY
- TRBJ2-1 TRBV4-2 ASNQDGAYNEQF
- TRBJ2-6 TRBV2 ARRPSGANVLT
TRBD1 TRBJ2-7 TRBV7-9 ASSPRGTGHYEQY
- TRBJ2-4 TRBV7-2 ASSHNRDLDIQY
- TRBJ1-1 TRBV5-6 ASSLGRNTEAF
- TRBJ2-1 TRBV7-2 ASSSDIYEQF
TRBD1 TRBJ2-6 TRBV5-1 ASSLSPQGVYGANVLT
- TRBJ1-5 TRBV28 ASSFRPQH
- TRBJ2-2 TRBV7-2 ASRNRGFGELF
TRBD1 TRBJ2-7 TRBV7-2 ASSLAQGQGAYEQY
- TRBJ1-5 TRBV9 ASKRAPQH
TRBD1 TRBJ2-5 TRBV5-1 ASSPGQGLETQY
- TRBJ1-6 TRBV18 ASSYMGESPLH
- TRBJ1-2 TRBV7-9 ASAQGSNYGYT
- TRBJ2-5 TRBV5-1 ASSPGQSQETQY
TRBD1 TRBJ1-2 TRBV25-1 ASSDPAGGDYGYT
TRBD2 TRBJ2-7 TRBV7-2 ASSTGSRGGPPYEQY
- TRBJ2-3 TRBV5-1 ASSQGSDTDTQY
TRBD1 TRBJ1-1 TRBV10-3 ATGTGSNTEAF
- TRBJ1-5 TRBV7-9 ASSSQGNQPQH
TRBD2 TRBJ2-7 TRBV4-2 ASSLWTSDEQY
- TRBJ2-7 TRBV19 ASSTALGGYEQY
TRBD1 TRBJ2-7 TRBV19 ASSKDRDPGEQY
- TRBJ1-6 TRBV7-9 ASSSRAGGSGSPLH
- TRBJ1-5 TRBV27 ASSSRGGANQPQH
- TRBJ1-5 TRBV21-1 ASSKSPAWPGSNQPQH
TRBD2 TRBJ2-1 TRBV5-1 ASSLDPAGDNEQF
TRBD1 TRBJ1-6 TRBV2 ASSAGQANSPLH
- TRBJ2-6 TRBV6-5 ASSYLSGANVLT
TRBD1 TRBJ2-7 TRBV27 ASSYRGLSYEQY
- TRBJ2-7 TRBV9 ASSVVMVAESSYEQY